Ten or more counts support the clone carrying this T cell receptor (beta chain). Its antigen remains unknown. Every molecule of TCR cDNA had its own unique molecular identifier. TCRdb used MiXCR to reprocess the 5' RACE reads, holding one entry per CDR3 protein. Here the sample spans about 17,000 distinct CDR3 sequences, 6.2% being singletons. V lost 0 bases and J 3 bases, leaving 5 bases between the germline ends. The CDR3 extends over 14 amino acids. Germline-derived CDR1 and CDR2 are MNHEY and SVGEGT. These data originate in a study of spatial heterogeneity in lung cancer. Overall study results and limits: In tumor T cells, estimated coverage reached around 7% for alpha chains and around 13% for beta chains. One measure, the expanded intratumoral alpha and beta TCR count, tracked tumor mutation counts.

Described time point: sample taken at primary tumor resection. The sample here was lung tumor tissue, taken at surgery. This receptor was identified in a male donor with early-stage non-small cell lung cancer. The chain joins TRBV6-2 or TRBV6-3 to TRBJ2-2, with D tentatively TRBD2 (5 bases). CDR3 DNA sequence: TGTGCCAGCAGTTACTCACTAGACACCGGGGAGCTGTTTTTT. Protein sequence: CASSYSLDTGELFF.